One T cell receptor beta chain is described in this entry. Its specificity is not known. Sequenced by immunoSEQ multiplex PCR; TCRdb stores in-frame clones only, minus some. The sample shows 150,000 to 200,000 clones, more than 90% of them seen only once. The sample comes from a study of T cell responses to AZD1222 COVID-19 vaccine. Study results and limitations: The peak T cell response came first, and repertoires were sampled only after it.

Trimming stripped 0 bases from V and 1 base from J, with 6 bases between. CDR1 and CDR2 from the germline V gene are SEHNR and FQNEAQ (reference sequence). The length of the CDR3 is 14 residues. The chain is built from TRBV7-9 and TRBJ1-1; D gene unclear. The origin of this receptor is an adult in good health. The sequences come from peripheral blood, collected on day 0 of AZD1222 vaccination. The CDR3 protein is CASSLAHKNTEAFF. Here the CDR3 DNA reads TGTGCCAGCAGCTTAGCCCACAAGAACACTGAAGCTTTCTTT.